A selection of T cell receptor beta chains follows, all from one sample in a study of T cell responses to AZD1222 COVID-19 vaccine. TCRdb's copy holds only in-frame clones and misses some; the assay was immunoSEQ multiplex PCR. The table has about 120,000 clones, 85% to 90% seen once. This material consisted of peripheral blood, taken on day 0 of AZD1222 vaccination. The receptor source for this set is an adult in good health. Both conserved end residues are part of each CDR3. D genes are given only for firm matches. Expanded clones are given a class, and other clones once, few, many or no size at all.

j_gene | d_gene | v_gene | abundance | CDR3aa | CDR3nt
TRBJ1-1 | TRBD1 | TRBV12-5 | few | CASGLVQGVLNTEAFF | TGTGCTAGTGGTTTGGTACAGGGGGTACTGAACACTGAAGCTTTCTTT
TRBJ2-7 | . | TRBV18 | . | CASSPSVGSIDEQYF | TGTGCCAGCTCACCATCGGTAGGGTCTATCGACGAGCAGTACTTC
TRBJ2-3 | TRBD1 | TRBV2 | . | CASSEQGAETDTQYF | TGTGCCAGCAGTGAGCAGGGGGCCGAGACAGATACGCAGTATTTT
TRBJ2-3 | TRBD2 | TRBV3-1/TRBV3-2 | . | CASRLAGGSTDTQYF | TGTGCCAGCCGACTAGCGGGAGGGAGCACAGATACGCAGTATTTT
TRBJ2-3 | . | TRBV7-9 | . | CASIYRDGTDTQYF | TGTGCCAGCATATACAGGGATGGCACAGATACGCAGTATTTT
TRBJ1-5 | . | TRBV2 | . | CASSPRTGSNQPQHF | TGTGCCAGCAGTCCAAGGACTGGGTCCAATCAGCCCCAGCATTTT
TRBJ1-2 | . | TRBV27 | . | CASTPWGKGNYGYTF | TGTGCCAGCACCCCCTGGGGGAAGGGCAACTATGGCTACACCTTC
TRBJ1-4 | . | TRBV3-1/TRBV3-2 | . | CASRATVSFGKLFF | TGTGCCAGCAGAGCGACGGTTTCTTTTGGAAAACTGTTTTTT
TRBJ1-2 | . | TRBV10-3 | . | CAISESILPGAGNGYTF | TGTGCCATCAGTGAGTCGATCCTGCCAGGGGCCGGGAATGGCTACACCTTC
TRBJ1-6 | . | TRBV12-5 | . | CASGFLEGKVNSPLHF | TGTGCTAGTGGTTTCCTGGAGGGCAAAGTCAATTCACCCCTCCACTTT
TRBJ1-2 | TRBD1 | TRBV15 | few | CATSIWTGAGGGYGYTF | TGTGCCACCAGCATTTGGACAGGGGCTGGCGGTGGCTATGGCTACACCTTC
TRBJ2-5 | . | TRBV5-5 | . | CASSLVDWGDGQETQYF | TGTGCCAGCAGCTTGGTTGATTGGGGAGACGGGCAAGAGACCCAGTACTTC
TRBJ1-5 | . | TRBV7-6 | once | CASSRGTVGYQPQHF | TGTGCCAGCAGCCGAGGAACCGTGGGGTATCAGCCCCAGCATTTT
TRBJ1-1 | . | TRBV7-2 | . | CASSLARTLNTEAFF | TGTGCCAGCAGCTTAGCGAGGACACTTAACACTGAAGCTTTCTTT
TRBJ1-4 | . | TRBV4-1 | . | CASSQDRVPQKLFF | TGCGCCAGCAGCCAAGACAGGGTCCCTCAAAAACTGTTTTTT
TRBJ2-5 | . | TRBV24-1 | . | CATSDPGRETQYF | TGTGCCACCAGTGACCCCGGACGAGAGACCCAGTACTTC
TRBJ1-2 | . | TRBV9 | . | CASSPGGRFGYTF | TGTGCCAGCAGCCCCGGGGGGAGGTTCGGCTACACCTTC
TRBJ2-5 | TRBD2 | TRBV30 | . | CAWSWGEGGRETQYF | TGTGCCTGGAGTTGGGGGGAGGGCGGTCGAGAGACCCAGTACTTC
TRBJ1-6 | . | TRBV27 | . | CASNTMAGSPLHF | TGTGCCAGCAACACCATGGCGGGTTCACCCCTCCACTTT
TRBJ2-7 | . | TRBV11-2 | . | CASASPQSYEQYF | TGTGCCAGCGCCTCGCCTCAATCGTACGAGCAGTACTTC
TRBJ2-7 | . | TRBV28 | . | CASSKGTHFTYEQYF | TGTGCCAGCTCGAAAGGGACACACTTTACCTACGAGCAGTACTTC
TRBJ1-6 | . | TRBV5-8 | . | CASSSYNSPLHF | TGTGCCAGCAGTTCCTATAATTCACCCCTCCACTTT
TRBJ2-3 | . | TRBV30 | . | CAWSDGQPETQYF | TGTGCCTGGAGCGACGGACAGCCAGAGACGCAGTATTTT
TRBJ1-5 | TRBD1 | TRBV3-1/TRBV3-2 | . | CASSRDRANQPQHF | TGTGCCAGCAGCCGGGACAGGGCTAATCAGCCCCAGCATTTT
TRBJ1-6 | TRBD1 | TRBV9 | . | CASSSRTGANSPLHF | TGTGCCAGCAGCTCCCGGACAGGAGCCAATTCACCCCTCCACTTT
TRBJ1-2 | . | TRBV3-1/TRBV3-2 | . | CASSQTGRVFGYTF | TGTGCCAGCAGCCAAACAGGGAGAGTATTTGGCTACACCTTC
TRBJ1-3 | . | TRBV9 | . | CASSVDGGYGNTIYF | TGTGCCAGCAGCGTAGACGGGGGCTATGGAAACACCATATATTTT
TRBJ1-3 | . | TRBV3-1/TRBV3-2 | . | CASSRSRSGNTIYF | TGTGCCAGCAGCCGCTCCCGCTCTGGAAACACCATATATTTT
TRBJ2-7 | . | TRBV7-9 | . | CASSLLGYEQYF | TGTGCCAGCAGCTTATTGGGCTACGAGCAGTACTTC
TRBJ2-1 | . | TRBV30 | . | CAWSGVGFAEQFF | TGTGCCTGGAGTGGGGTAGGATTCGCTGAGCAGTTCTTC
TRBJ1-5 | . | TRBV6-1 | few | CASSEVNVDTNQPQHF | TGTGCCAGCAGTGAGGTTAATGTGGACACCAATCAGCCCCAGCATTTT
TRBJ1-5 | TRBD1 | TRBV7-2 | . | CASSSGTGGSNQPQHF | TGTGCCAGCAGCTCAGGGACAGGGGGGAGCAATCAGCCCCAGCATTTT
TRBJ1-1 | . | TRBV30 | few | CAWEQGSSTEAFF | TGTGCCTGGGAACAGGGATCCAGCACTGAAGCTTTCTTT